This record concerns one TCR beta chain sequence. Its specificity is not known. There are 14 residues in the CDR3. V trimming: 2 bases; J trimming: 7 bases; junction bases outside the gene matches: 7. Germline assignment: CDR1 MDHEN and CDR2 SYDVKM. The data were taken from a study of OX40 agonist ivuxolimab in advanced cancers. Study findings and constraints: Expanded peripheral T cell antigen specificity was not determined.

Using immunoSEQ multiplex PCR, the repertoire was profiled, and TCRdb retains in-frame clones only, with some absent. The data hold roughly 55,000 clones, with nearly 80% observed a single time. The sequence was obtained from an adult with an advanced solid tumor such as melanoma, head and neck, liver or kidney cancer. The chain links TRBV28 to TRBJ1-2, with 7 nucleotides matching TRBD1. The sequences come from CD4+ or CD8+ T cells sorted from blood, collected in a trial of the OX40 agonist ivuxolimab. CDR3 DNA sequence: TGTGCCAGCAGTTTAAGGACAGGAAGGGGTGGCTACACCTTC. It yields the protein CASSLRTGRGGYTF.